This paragraph covers one T cell receptor (beta chain) sequence. No antigen is known for it. This may come from a read error, since a much larger clone is one base off. Germline V lookup: CDR1 MNHEY, CDR2 SVGAGI. The V gene lost 6 bases and the J gene lost 2 bases, with 12 bases spanning the gap. This CDR3 spans 14 amino acids. This entry comes from a study of T cells after yellow fever vaccination. Study findings and constraints: Researchers cautioned that FACS-sorted repertoires could harbor abundant clonotypes contaminating from the bulk population.

TCRdb reanalysed the 5' RACE reads using MiXCR and keeps one entry per CDR3 protein. The profile shows under 550,000 distinct CDR3 sequences, 20% to 25% of them singletons. The sequence came from a man between 18 and 29 years old who received the YFV17D yellow fever vaccine. The V and J genes are TRBV6-5 and TRBJ2-3, with D possibly being TRBD2 (7 bases). The sample consisted of PBMCs, taken approximately 20 days after the first yellow fever vaccination. The DNA for the CDR3 is TGTGCCAGCAGCTACGGGGGGCCCACAGATACGCAGTATTTT. Translating gives CASSYGGPTDTQYF.